Reported below is one T cell receptor (beta chain). Authors' methods: Amplification from reference gene primers served as the basis for estimated nucleated cell counts. Repertoires were generated with immunoSEQ multiplex PCR, while TCRdb's copy carries only in-frame clones and drops some. V and J calls plus clone size are reproduced from that table; the DNA served to infer D and trimming. The profile shows about 250,000 clones, more than 70% of them singletons. This entry comes from a study of blood T cell repertoires in COVID-19. Study in general: Spain, Italy and the United States supplied samples that represented acute and convalescent COVID-19. From T cells, B-cell-depleted T cells, or PBMCs came the material, which was cDNA or gDNA.

This CDR3 has 13 amino acids. Germline assignment: CDR1 LNHDA and CDR2 SQIVND (reference sequence). V shed 6 bases, J shed 3 bases, and the junction held 2 bases outside the gene matches. The sequenced sample was peripheral blood. The TCR was taken from a man of 80 years or more with acute or convalescent COVID-19. The V call is TRBV19, the J call TRBJ2-3, with 8 bases fitting TRBD2. CDR3 sequence (DNA): TGTGCCAGTAGCCCTAGCGGGACAGATACGCAGTATTTT. It encodes CASSPSGTDTQYF.